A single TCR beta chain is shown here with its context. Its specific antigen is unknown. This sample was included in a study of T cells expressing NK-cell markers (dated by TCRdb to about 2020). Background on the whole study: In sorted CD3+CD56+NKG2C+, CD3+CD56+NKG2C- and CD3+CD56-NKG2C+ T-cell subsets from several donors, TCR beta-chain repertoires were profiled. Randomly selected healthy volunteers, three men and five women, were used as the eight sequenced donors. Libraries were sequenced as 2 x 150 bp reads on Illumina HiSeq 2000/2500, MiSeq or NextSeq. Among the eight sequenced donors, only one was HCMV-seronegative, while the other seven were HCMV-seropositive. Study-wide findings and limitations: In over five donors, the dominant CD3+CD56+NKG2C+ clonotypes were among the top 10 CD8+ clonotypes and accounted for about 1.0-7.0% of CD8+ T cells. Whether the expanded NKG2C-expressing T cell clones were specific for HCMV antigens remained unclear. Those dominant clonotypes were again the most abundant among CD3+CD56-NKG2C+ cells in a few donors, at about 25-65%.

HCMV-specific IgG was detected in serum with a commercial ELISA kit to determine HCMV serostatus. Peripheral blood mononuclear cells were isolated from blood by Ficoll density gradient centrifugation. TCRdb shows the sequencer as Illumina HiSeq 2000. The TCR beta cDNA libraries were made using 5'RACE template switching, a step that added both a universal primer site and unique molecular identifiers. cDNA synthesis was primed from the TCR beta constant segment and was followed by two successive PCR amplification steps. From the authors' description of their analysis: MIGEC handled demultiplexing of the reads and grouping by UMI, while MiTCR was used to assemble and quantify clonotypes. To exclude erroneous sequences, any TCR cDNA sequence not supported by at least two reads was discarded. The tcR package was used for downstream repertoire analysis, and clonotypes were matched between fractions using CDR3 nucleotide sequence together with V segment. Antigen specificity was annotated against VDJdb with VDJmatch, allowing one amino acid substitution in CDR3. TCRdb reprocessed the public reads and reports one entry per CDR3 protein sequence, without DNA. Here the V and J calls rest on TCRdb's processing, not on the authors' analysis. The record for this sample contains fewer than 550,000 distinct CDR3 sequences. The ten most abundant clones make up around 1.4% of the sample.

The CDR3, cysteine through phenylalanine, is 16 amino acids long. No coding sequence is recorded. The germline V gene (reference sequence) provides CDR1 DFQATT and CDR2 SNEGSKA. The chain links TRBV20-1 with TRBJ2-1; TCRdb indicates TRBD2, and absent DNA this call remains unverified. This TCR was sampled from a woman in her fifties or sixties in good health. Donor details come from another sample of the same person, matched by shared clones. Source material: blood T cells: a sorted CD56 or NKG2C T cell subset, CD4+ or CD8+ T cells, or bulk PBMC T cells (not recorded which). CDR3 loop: CSASPPLGPRYNEQFF.